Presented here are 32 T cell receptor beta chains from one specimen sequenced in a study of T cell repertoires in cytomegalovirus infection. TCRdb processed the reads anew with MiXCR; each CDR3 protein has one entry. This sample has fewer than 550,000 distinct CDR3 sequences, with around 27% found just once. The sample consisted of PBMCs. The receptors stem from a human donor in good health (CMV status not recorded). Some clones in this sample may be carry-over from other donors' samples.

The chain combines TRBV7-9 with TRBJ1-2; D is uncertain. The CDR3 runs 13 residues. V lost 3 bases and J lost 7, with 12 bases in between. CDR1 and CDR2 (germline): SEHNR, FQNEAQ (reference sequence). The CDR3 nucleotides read TGTGCCAGCAGCTTTAATATCCGGGCTGGCTACACCTTC. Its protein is CASSFNIRAGYTF.

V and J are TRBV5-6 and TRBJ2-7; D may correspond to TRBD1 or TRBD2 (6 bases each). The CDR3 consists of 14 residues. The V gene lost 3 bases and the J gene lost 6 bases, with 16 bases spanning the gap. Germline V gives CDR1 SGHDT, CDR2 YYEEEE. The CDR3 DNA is TGTGCCAGCAGCTGGGGTGGGGGGCGATCCGAGCAGTACGTC. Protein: CASSWGGGRSEQYV.

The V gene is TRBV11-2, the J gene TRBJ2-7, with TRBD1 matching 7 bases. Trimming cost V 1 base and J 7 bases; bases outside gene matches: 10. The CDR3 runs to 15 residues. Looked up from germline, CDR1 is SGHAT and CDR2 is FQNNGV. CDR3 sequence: CASSLVRGGQGEQYF. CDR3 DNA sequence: TGTGCCAGCAGCTTAGTAAGAGGGGGCCAAGGGGAGCAGTACTTC.

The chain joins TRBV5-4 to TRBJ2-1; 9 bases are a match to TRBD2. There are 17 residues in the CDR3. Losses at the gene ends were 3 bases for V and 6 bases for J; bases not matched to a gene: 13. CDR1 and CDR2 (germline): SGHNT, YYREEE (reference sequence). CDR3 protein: CASSSGGGLAFSNEQFF. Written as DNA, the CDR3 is TGTGCCAGCAGCTCCGGAGGGGGACTAGCTTTTTCCAATGAGCAGTTCTTC.

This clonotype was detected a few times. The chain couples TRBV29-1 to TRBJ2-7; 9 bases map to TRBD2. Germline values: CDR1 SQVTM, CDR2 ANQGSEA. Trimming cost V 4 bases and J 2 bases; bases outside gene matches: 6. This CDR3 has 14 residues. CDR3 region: CSVVTSGAPYEQYV. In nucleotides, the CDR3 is TGCAGCGTTGTGACTAGCGGAGCCCCCTACGAGCAGTACGTC.

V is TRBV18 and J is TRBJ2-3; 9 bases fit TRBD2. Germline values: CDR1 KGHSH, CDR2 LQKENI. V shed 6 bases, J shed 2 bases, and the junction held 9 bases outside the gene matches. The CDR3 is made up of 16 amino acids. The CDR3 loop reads CASSADGLAFTDTQYF. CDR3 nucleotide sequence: TGTGCCAGCTCTGCAGACGGACTAGCGTTCACAGATACGCAGTATTTT.

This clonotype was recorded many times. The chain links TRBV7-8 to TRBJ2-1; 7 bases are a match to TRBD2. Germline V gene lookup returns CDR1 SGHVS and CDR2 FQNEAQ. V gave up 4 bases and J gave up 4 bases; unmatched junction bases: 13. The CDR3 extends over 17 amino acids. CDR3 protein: CASSSTPRGGRYNEQFF. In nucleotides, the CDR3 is TGTGCCAGCAGCTCAACCCCTCGCGGGGGTAGGTACAATGAGCAGTTCTTC.

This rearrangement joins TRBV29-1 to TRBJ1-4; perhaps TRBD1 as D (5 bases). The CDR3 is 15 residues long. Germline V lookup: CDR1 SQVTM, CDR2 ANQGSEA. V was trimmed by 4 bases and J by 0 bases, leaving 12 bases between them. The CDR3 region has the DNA TGCAGCGTTGCCGGGGGGGAAACAACTAATGAAAAACTGTTTTTT. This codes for CSVAGGETTNEKLFF.

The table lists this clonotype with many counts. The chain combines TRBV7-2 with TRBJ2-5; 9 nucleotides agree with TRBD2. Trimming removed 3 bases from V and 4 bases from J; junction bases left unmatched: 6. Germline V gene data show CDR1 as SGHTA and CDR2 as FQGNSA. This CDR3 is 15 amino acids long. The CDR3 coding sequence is TGTGCCAGCAGCTTTGATAGCGGGAGACTAGAGACCCAGTACTTC. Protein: CASSFDSGRLETQYF. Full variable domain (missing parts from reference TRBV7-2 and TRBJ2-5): GAGVSQSPSNKVTEKGKDVELRCDPISGHTALYWYRQSLGQGLEFLIYFQGNSAPDKSGLPSDRFSAERTGGSVSTLTIQRTQQEDSAVYLCASSFDSGRLETQYFGPGTRLLVL.

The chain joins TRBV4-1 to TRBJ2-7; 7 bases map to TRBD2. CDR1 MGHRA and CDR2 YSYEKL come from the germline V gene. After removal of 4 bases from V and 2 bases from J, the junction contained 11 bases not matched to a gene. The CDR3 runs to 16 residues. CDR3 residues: CASSPALPSGTYEQYF. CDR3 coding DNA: TGCGCCAGCAGCCCAGCTCTCCCGAGCGGGACCTACGAGCAGTACTTC.

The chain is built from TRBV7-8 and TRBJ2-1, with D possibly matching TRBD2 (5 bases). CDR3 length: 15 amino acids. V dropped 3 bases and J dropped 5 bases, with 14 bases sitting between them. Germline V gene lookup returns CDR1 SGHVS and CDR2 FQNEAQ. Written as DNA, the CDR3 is TGTGCCAGCAGCTTTCTGTCGGGGTCCAACAATGAGCAGTTCTTC. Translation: CASSFLSGSNNEQFF.

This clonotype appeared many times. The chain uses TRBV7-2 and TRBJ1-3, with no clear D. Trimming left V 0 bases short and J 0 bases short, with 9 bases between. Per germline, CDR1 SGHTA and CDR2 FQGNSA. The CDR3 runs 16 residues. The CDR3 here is CASSLAWRSSGNTIYF. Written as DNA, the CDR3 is TGTGCCAGCAGCTTAGCGTGGCGGAGCTCTGGAAACACCATATATTTT.

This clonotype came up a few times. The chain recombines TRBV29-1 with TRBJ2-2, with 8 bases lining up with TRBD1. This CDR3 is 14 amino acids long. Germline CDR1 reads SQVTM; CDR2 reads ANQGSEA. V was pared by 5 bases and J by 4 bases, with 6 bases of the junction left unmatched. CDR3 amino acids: CSVRGQGSTGELFF. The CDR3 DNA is TGCAGCGTTAGAGGACAGGGTAGCACCGGGGAGCTGTTTTTT.

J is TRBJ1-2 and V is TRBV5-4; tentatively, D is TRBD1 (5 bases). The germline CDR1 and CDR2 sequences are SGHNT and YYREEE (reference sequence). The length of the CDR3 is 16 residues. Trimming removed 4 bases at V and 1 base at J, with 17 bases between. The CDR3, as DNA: TGTGCCAGCAGCCCCAATATTAGGGGTCGTAACTATGGCTACACCTTC. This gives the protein CASSPNIRGRNYGYTF.

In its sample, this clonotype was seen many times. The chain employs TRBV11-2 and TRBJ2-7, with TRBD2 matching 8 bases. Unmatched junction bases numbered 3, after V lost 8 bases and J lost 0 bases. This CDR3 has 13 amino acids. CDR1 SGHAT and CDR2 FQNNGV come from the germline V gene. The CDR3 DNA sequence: TGTGCCAGCCGGGGGGGAAACTCCTACGAGCAGTACTTC. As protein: CASRGGNSYEQYF.

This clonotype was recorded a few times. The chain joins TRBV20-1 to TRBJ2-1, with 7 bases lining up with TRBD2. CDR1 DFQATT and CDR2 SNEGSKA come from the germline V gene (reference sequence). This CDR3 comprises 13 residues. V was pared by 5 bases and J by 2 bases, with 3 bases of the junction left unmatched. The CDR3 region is CSAPAGAYNEQFF. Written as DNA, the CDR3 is TGCAGTGCTCCCGCGGGAGCCTACAATGAGCAGTTCTTC.

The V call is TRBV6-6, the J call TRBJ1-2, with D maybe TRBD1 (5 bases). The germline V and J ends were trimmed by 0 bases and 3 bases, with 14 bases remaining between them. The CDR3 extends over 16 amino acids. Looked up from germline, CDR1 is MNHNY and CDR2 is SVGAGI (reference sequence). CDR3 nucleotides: TGTGCCAGCAGTTACTCGACACACAGGACCCACTATGGCTACACCTTC. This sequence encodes CASSYSTHRTHYGYTF.

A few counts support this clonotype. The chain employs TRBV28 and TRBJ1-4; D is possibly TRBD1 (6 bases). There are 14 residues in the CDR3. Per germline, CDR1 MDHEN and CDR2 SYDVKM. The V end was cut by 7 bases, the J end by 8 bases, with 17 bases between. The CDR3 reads CASMGEGVPEKLFF. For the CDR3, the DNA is TGTGCCAGCATGGGGGAGGGGGTCCCAGAAAAACTGTTTTTT.

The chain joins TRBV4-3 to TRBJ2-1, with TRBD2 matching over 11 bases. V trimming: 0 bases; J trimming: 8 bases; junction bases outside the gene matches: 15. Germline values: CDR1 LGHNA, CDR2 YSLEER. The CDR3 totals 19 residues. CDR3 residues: CASSQELAGALSVGDEQFF. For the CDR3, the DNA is TGCGCCAGCAGCCAAGAACTAGCGGGAGCCCTTTCGGTAGGGGATGAGCAGTTCTTC.

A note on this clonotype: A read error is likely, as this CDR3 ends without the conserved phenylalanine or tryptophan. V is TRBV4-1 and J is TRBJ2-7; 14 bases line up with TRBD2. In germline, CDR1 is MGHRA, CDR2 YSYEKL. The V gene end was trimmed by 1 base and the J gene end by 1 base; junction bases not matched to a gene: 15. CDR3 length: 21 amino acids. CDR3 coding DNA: TGCGCCAGCAGCCAAGTCCGGTTCGGGACTAGCGGGAGAGTGGTGTCCTACGAGCAGTACTCC. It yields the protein CASSQVRFGTSGRVVSYEQYS.

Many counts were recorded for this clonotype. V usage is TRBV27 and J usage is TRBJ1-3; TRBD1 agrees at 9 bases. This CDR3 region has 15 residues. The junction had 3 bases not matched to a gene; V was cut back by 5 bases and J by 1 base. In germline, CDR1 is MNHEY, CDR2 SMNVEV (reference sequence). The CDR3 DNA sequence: TGTGCCAGCAGTCCACAGGGGGCGTCTGGAAACACCATATATTTT. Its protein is CASSPQGASGNTIYF.

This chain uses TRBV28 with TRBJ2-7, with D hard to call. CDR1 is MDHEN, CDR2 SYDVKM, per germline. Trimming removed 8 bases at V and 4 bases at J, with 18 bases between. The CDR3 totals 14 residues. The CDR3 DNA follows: TGTGCCAGCCTTTCGCATTCCCAAAATTACGAGCAGTACTTC. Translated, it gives CASLSHSQNYEQYF.

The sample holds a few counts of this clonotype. CDR3 region: CASREGGVGQPQHF. The CDR3 DNA reads as TGTGCCAGCAGGGAAGGAGGGGTCGGTCAGCCCCAGCATTTT. V is TRBV6-6 and J is TRBJ1-5; the D gene is possibly TRBD1 (5 bases). Germline V gives CDR1 MNHNY, CDR2 SVGAGI (reference sequence). With 6 bases removed from V and 6 bases from J, the gap between germline ends came to 15 bases. The CDR3 consists of 14 residues.

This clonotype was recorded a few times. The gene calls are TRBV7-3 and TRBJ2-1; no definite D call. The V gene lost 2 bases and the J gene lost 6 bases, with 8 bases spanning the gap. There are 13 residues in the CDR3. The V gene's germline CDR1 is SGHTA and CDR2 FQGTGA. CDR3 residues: CASSLGSLNEQFF. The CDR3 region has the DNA TGTGCCAGCAGCTTAGGCTCCCTCAATGAGCAGTTCTTC.

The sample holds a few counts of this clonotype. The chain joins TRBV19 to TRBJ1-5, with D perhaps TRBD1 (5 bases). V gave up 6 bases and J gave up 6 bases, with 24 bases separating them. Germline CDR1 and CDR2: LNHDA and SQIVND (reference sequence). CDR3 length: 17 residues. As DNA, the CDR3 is TGTGCCAGTAGCCCAGGACAAAAGACCTCGGCAATTCAGCCCCAGCATTTT. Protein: CASSPGQKTSAIQPQHF.

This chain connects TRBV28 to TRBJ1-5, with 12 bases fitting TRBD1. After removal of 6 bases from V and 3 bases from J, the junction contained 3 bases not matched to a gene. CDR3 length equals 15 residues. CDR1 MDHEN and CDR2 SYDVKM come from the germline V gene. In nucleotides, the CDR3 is TGTGCCAGCAGGGGGACAGGGGGCTTCAATCAGCCCCAGCATTTT. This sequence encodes CASRGTGGFNQPQHF.

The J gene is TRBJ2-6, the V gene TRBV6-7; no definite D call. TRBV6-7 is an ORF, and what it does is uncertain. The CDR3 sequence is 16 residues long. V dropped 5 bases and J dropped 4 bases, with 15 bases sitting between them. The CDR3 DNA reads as TGTGCCAGCAGTACCGGCGCGGCTGGAGGGGCCAACGTCCTGACTTTC. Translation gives CASSTGAAGGANVLTF.

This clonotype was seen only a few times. The CDR3 here is CASIPYLGREGISYGYTF. The CDR3 DNA sequence: TGTGCCAGCATCCCATACCTGGGTCGTGAGGGAATTAGCTATGGCTACACCTTC. The chain couples TRBV7-4 to TRBJ1-2, with D unresolved. CDR1 is SGHVT and CDR2 is SQSDAQ in the germline V gene. This CDR3 region has 18 residues. Trimming cost V 7 bases and J 4 bases, with 28 bases left between them. The full variable domain, in which reference TRBV7-4 and TRBJ1-2 provide the parts outside the CDR3, is GAGVSQSPRYKVAKRGRDVALRCDSISGHVTLYWYRQTLGQGSEVLTYSQSDAQRDKSGRPSGRFSAERPERSVSTLKIQRTEQGDSAVYLCASIPYLGREGISYGYTFGSGTRLTVV.

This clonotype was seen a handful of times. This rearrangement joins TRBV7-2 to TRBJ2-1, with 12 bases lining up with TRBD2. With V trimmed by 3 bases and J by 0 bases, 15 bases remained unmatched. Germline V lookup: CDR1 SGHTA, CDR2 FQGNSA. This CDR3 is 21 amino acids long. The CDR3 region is CASSLTLSSGRASSSYNEQFF. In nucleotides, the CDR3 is TGTGCCAGCAGCTTGACCCTCTCTAGCGGGAGGGCGTCGAGCTCCTACAATGAGCAGTTCTTC. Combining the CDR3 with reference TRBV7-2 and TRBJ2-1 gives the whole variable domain GAGVSQSPSNKVTEKGKDVELRCDPISGHTALYWYRQSLGQGLEFLIYFQGNSAPDKSGLPSDRFSAERTGGSVSTLTIQRTQQEDSAVYLCASSLTLSSGRASSSYNEQFFGPGTRLTVL.

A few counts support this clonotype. CDR3 sequence (DNA): TGTGCCAGCAGTGAGGGATTTTCCAATGAAAAACTGTTTTTT. It translates to CASSEGFSNEKLFF. V gene TRBV6-1 combines with J gene TRBJ1-4; D unresolved. Germline CDR1 and CDR2: MNHNS and SASEGT. Trimming shortened V by 3 bases and J by 5 bases, and 10 bases separated the two germline ends. The CDR3 loop spans 14 amino acids.

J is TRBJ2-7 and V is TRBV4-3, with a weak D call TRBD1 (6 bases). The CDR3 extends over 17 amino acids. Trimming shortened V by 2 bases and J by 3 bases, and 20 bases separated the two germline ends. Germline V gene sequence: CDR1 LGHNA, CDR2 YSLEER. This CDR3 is CASSQHPRTDHLYEQYF. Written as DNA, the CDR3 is TGCGCCAGCAGCCAACATCCTCGGACAGATCATCTCTACGAGCAGTACTTC.

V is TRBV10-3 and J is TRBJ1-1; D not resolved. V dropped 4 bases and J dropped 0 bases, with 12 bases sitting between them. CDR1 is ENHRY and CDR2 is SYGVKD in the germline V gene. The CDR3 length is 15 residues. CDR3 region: CAISGPSGMNTEAFF. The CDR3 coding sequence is TGTGCCATCAGTGGGCCTTCGGGGATGAACACTGAAGCTTTCTTT.